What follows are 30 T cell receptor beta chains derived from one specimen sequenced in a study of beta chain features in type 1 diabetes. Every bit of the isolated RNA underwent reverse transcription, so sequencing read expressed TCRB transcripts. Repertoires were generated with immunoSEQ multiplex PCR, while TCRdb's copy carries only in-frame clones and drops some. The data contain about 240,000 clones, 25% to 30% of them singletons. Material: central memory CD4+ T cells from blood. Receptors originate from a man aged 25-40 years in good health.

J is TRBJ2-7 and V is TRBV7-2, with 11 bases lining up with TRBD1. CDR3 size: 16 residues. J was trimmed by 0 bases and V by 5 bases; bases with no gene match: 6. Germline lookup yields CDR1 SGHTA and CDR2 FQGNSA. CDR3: CASSITGTGGSYEQYF. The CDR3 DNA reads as TGTGCCAGCAGCATCACCGGGACAGGGGGCTCCTACGAGCAGTACTTC.

The CDR3 coding sequence is TGTGCCAGTAGTTGGACTAGCGGGAGCCAAAACATTCAGTACTTC. Protein sequence: CASSWTSGSQNIQYF. V is TRBV19 and J is TRBJ2-4; 13 nucleotides agree with TRBD2. The junction had 3 bases not matched to a gene; V was cut back by 5 bases and J by 5 bases. The CDR3 covers 15 residues. Germline-derived CDR1 and CDR2 are LNHDA and SQIVND (reference sequence).

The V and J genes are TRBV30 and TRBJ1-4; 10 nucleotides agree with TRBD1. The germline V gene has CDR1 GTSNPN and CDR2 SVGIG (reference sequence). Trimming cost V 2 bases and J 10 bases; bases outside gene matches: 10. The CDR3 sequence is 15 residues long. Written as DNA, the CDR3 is TGTGCCTGGAGTACCCTGACAGGGGGCGCCGGAAAACTGTTTTTT. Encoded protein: CAWSTLTGGAGKLFF.

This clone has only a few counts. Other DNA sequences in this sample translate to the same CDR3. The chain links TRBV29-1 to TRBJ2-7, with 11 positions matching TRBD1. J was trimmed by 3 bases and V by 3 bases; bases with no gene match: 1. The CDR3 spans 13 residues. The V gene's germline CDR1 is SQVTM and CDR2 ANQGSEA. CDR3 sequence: CSVEGTGGYEQYF. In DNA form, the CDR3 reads TGCAGCGTTGAGGGGACAGGGGGCTACGAGCAGTACTTC.

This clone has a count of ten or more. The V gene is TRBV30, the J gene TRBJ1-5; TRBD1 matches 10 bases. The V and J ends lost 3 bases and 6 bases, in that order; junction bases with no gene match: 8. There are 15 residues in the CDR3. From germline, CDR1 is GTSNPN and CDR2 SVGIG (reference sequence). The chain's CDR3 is CAWSPIDRGPQPQHF. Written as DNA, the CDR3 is TGTGCCTGGAGCCCAATAGACAGGGGGCCTCAGCCCCAGCATTTT.

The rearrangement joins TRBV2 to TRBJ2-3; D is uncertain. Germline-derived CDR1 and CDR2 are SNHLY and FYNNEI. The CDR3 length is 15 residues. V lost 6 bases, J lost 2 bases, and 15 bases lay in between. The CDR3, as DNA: TGTGCCAGCAGCCGTGGAGAGGCCGACACAGATACGCAGTATTTT. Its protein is CASSRGEADTDTQYF. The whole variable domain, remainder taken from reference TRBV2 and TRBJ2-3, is EPEVTQTPSHQVTQMGQEVILRCVPISNHLYFYWYRQILGQKVEFLVSFYNNEISEKSEIFDDQFSVERPDGSNFTLKIRSTKLEDSAMYFCASSRGEADTDTQYFGPGTRLTVL.

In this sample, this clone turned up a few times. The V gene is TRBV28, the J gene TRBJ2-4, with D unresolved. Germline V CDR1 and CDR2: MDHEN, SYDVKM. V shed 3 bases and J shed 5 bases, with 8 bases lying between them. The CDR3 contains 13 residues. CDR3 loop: CASSFWVQNIQYF. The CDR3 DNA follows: TGTGCCAGCAGTTTTTGGGTACAAAACATTCAGTACTTC.

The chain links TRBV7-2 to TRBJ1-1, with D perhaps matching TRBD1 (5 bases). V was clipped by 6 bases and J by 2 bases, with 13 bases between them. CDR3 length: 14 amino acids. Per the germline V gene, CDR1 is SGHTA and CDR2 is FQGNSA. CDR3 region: CASSAGHLNTEAFF. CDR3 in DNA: TGTGCCAGCAGTGCTGGACACCTCAACACTGAAGCTTTCTTT.

The CDR3 DNA reads as TGTGCCTGGAGGCAGGGGAGTGAAGCTTTCTTT. This sequence encodes CAWRQGSEAFF. The rearrangement links TRBV30 to TRBJ1-1, with a tentative D call TRBD1 (6 bases). Trimming stripped 3 bases from V and 7 bases from J, with 9 bases between. The CDR3 runs 11 residues. In germline, CDR1 is GTSNPN, CDR2 SVGIG (reference sequence).

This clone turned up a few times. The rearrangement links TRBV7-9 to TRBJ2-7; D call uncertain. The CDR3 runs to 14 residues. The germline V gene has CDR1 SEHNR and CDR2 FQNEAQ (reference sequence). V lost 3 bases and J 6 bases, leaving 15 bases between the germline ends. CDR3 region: CASSLLLDRSEQYF. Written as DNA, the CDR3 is TGTGCCAGCAGCTTGTTGCTGGATCGCTCCGAGCAGTACTTC.

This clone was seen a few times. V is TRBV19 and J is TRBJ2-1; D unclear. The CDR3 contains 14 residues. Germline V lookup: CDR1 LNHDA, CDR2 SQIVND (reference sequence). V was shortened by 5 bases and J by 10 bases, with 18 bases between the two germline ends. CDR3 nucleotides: TGTGCCAGTAGTCCCGAAAGCTCCGCCGGGGAGCAGTTCTTC. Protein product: CASSPESSAGEQFF.

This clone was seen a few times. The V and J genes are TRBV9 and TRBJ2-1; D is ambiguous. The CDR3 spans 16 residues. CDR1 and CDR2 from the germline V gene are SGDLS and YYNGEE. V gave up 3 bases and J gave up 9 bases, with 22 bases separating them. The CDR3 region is CASSGIGSPYPTEQFF. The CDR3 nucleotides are TGTGCCAGCAGCGGTATAGGCTCCCCATATCCCACTGAGCAGTTCTTC.

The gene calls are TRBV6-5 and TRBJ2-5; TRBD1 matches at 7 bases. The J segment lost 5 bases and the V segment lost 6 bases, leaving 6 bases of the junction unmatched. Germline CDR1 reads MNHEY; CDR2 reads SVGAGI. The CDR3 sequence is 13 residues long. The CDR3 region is CASSWDRKETQYF. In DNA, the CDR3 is TGTGCCAGCAGCTGGGACAGAAAGGAGACCCAGTACTTC.

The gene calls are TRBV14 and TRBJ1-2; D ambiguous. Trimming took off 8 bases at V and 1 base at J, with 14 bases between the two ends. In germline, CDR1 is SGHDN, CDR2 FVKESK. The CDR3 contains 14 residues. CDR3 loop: CASGIWDDNYGYTF. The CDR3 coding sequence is TGTGCCAGCGGTATTTGGGATGATAACTATGGCTACACCTTC.

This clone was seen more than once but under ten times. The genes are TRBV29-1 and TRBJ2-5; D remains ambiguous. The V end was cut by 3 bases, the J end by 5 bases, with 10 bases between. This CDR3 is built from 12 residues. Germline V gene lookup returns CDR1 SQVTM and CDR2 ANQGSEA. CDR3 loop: CSVDARRETQYF. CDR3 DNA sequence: TGCAGCGTTGATGCTAGGCGGGAGACCCAGTACTTC.

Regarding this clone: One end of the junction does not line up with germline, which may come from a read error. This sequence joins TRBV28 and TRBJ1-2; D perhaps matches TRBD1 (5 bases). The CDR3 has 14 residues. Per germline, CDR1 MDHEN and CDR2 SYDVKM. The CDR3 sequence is CASSSGGGNFGYTF. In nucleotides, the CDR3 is TGTGCCAGCAGCTCCGGGGGAGGGAACTTTGGCTACACCTTC.

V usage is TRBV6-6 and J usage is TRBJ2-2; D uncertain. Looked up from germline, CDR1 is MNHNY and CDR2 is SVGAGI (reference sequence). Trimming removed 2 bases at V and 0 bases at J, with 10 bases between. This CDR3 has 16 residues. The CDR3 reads CASSYRSRPNTGELFF. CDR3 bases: TGTGCCAGCAGTTACCGTAGCAGACCGAACACCGGGGAGCTGTTTTTT.

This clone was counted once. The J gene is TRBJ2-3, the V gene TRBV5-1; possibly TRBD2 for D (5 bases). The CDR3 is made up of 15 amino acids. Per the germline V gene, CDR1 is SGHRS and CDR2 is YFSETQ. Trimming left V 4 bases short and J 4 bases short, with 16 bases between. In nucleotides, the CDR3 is TGCGCCAGCAGCCCACTCACACTAGACCCAGATACGCAGTATTTT. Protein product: CASSPLTLDPDTQYF.

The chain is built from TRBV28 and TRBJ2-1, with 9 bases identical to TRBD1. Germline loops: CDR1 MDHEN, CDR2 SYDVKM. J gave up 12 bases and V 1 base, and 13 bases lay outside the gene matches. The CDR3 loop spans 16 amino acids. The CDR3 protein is CASSLLLQGASRGQFF. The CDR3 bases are TGTGCCAGCAGTTTATTGCTACAGGGGGCAAGTAGAGGGCAGTTCTTC.

CDR3 DNA sequence: TGTGCCAGCAGCCTTCTAGCGGCGGGTCGTGAGCAGTTCTTC. It encodes CASSLLAAGREQFF. The chain links TRBV4-2 to TRBJ2-1; the match to TRBD2 covers 7 bases. Germline V gene data show CDR1 as LGHNA and CDR2 as YNFKEQ. V shed 4 bases, J shed 9 bases, and the junction held 9 bases outside the gene matches. The CDR3 is 14 amino acids.

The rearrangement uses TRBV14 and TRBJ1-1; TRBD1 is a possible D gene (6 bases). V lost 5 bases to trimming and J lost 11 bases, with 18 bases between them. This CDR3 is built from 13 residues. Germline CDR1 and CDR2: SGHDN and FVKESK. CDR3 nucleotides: TGTGCCAGCAGCATCCAACCGGGGGCCCCTGCTTTCTTT. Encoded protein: CASSIQPGAPAFF.

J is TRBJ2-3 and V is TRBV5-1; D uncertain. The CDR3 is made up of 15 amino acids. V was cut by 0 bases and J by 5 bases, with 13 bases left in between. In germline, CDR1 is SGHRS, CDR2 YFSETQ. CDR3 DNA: TGCGCCAGCAGCTTGGACTTGAGTACCGGAGATACGCAGTATTTT. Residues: CASSLDLSTGDTQYF.

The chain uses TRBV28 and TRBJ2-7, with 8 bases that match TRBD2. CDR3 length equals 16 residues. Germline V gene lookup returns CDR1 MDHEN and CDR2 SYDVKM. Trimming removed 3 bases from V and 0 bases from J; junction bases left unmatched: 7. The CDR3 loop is CASSFHLAGLSYEQYF. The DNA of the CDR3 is TGTGCCAGCAGTTTCCATCTAGCGGGCCTCTCCTACGAGCAGTACTTC.

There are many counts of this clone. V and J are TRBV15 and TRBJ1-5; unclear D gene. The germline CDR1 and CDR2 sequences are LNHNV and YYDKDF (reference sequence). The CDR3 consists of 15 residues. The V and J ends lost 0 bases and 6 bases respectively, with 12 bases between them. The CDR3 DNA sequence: TGTGCCACCAGCAGAGATTATGGAGGGCGTCAGCCCCAGCATTTT. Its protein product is CATSRDYGGRQPQHF. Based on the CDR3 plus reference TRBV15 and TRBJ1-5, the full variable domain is DAMVIQNPRYQVTQFGKPVTLSCSQTLNHNVMYWYQQKSSQAPKLLFHYYDKDFNNEADTPDNFQSRRPNTSFCFLDIRSPGLGDTAMYLCATSRDYGGRQPQHFGDGTRLSIL.

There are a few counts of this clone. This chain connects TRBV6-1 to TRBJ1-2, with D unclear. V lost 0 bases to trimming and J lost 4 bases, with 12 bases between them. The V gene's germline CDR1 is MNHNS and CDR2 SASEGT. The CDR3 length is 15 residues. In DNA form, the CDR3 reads TGTGCCAGCAGTGAAGCTGGAGGGATCGGCTATGGCTACACCTTC. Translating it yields CASSEAGGIGYGYTF.

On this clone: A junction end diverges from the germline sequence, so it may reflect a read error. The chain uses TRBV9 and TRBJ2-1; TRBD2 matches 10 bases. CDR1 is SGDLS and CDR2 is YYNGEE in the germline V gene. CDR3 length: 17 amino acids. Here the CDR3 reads CACSAEPSGRAPREQFF. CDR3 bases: TGTGCCTGCAGCGCCGAGCCTAGCGGGAGAGCCCCTAGAGAGCAGTTCTTC.

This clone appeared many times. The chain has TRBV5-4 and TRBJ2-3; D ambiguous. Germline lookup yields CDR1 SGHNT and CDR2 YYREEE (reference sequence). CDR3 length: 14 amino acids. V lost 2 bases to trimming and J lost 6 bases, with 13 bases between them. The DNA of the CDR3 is TGTGCCAGCAGCTTCTATACCCTATCGGATACGCAGTATTTT. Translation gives CASSFYTLSDTQYF.

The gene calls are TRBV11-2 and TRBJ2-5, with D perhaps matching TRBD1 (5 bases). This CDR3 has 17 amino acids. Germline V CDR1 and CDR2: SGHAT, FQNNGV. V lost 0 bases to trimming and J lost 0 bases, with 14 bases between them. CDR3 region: CASSLDRQGSYQETQYF. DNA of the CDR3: TGTGCCAGCAGCTTAGATCGTCAGGGCTCGTACCAAGAGACCCAGTACTTC. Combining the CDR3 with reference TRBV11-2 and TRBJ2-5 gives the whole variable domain EAGVAQSPRYKIIEKRQSVAFWCNPISGHATLYWYQQILGQGPKLLIQFQNNGVVDDSQLPKDRFSAERLKGVDSTLKIQPAKLEDSAVYLCASSLDRQGSYQETQYFGPGTRLLVL.

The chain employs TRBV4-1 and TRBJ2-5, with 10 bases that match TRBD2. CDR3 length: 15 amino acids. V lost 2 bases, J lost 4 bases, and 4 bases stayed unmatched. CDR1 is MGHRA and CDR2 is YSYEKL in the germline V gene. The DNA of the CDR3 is TGCGCCAGCAGCCAACCCACTAGCGGGATAGAGACCCAGTACTTC. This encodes CASSQPTSGIETQYF.

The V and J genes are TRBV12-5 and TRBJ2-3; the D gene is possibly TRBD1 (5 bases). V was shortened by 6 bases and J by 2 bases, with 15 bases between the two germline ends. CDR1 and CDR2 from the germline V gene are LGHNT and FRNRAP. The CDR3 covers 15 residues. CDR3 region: CASGLDGALTDTQYF. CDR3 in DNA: TGTGCTAGTGGACTGGATGGGGCCCTCACAGATACGCAGTATTTT.